This T cell receptor beta chain was identified during a study of early stage breast cancer tumors. Looking at the study overall: Eight ER+/PR+/HER2- tumors were invasive ductal; a few were invasive lobular. Study results and limitations: Unsorted bulk genomic DNA sequencing lacked pairing and functional marker data. Tumor and normal breast were distinguished via blood comparison in most of the 16 patients.

Blood replicates held 0.5 ug DNA, tumor or normal breast around 1.5 ug, two each. The protocol was immunoSEQ multiplex PCR, while the TCRdb copy is restricted to in-frame clones and leaves out a portion. The data hold approximately 9,300 clones, with 60% to 85% observed a single time. This clone was counted only a few times. Its antigen is unknown. The CDR3 totals 13 residues. Germline CDR1 reads SNHLY; CDR2 reads FYNNEI. Trimming at V came to 7 bases and at J to 3 bases, leaving 5 bases not matched to a gene. The gene calls are TRBV2 and TRBJ2-5; 7 bases are a match to TRBD1. This sequence originates from a person aged 40-50 years with breast cancer. The sequenced sample was normal breast tissue next to the tumor. The CDR3 bases are TGTGCCAGCATGGGACAGAACGAAGAGACCCAGTACTTC. Amino acid sequence: CASMGQNEETQYF.